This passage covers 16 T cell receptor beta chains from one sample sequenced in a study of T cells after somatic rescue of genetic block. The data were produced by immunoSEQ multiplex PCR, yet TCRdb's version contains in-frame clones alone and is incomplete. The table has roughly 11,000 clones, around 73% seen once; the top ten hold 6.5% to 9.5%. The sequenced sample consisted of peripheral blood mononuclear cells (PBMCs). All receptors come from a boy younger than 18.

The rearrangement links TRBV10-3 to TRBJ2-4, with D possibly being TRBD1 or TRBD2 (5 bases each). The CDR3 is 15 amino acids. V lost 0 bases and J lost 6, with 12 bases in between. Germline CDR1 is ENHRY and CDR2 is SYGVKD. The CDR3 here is CAISESTGGINIQYF. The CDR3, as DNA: TGTGCCATCAGTGAGTCGACTGGGGGAATAAACATTCAGTACTTC.

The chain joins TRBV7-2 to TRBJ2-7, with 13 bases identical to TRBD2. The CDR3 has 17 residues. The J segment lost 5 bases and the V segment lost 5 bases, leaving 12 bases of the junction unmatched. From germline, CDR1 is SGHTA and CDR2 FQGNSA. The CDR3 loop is CASSHRFGLAGVNEQYF. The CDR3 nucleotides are TGTGCCAGCAGCCATAGATTCGGACTAGCGGGAGTAAACGAGCAGTACTTC.

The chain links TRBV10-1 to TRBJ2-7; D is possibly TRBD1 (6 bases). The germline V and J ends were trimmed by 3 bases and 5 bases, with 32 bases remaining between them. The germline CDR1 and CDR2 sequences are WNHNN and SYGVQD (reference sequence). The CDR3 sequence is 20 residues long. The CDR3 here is CASSDPRDRPLPPPIHEQYF. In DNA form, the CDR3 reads TGCGCCAGCAGTGATCCCCGCGACAGGCCCCTTCCCCCTCCGATACACGAGCAGTACTTC.

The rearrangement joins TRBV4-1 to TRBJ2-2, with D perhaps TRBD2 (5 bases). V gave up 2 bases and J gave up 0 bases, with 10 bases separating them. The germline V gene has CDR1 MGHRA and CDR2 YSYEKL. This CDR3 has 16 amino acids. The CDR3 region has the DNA TGCGCCAGCAGCCAATTTACCGGGACGAACACCGGGGAGCTGTTTTTT. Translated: CASSQFTGTNTGELFF.

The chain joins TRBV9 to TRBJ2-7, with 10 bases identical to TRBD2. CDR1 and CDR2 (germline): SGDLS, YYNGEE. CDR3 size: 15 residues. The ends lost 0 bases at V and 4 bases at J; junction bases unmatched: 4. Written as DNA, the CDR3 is TGTGCCAGCAGCGTAGCTTCTAGCGGGAGTTACGAGCAGTACTTC. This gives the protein CASSVASSGSYEQYF.

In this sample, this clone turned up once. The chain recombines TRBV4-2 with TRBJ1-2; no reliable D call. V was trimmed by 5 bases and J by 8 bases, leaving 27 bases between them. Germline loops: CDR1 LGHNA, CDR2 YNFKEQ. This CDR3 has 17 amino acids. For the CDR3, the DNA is TGTGCCAGCAGCTCGAACACCCAAACAACCCGCGCGGGGGGCTACACCTTC. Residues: CASSSNTQTTRAGGYTF.

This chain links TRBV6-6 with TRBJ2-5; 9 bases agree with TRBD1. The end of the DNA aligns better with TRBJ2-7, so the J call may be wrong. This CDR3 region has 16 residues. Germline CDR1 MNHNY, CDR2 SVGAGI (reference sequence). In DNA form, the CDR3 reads TGTGCCAGCAGTTACTCGGGCCGGGACAGGGATTACGAGCAGTACTTC. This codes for CASSYSGRDRDYEQYF.

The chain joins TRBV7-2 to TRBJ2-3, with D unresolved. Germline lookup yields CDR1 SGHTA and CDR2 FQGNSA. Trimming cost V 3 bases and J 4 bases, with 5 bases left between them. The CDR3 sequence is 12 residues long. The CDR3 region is CASSFRADTQYF. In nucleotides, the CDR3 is TGTGCCAGCAGCTTTCGGGCAGATACGCAGTATTTT.

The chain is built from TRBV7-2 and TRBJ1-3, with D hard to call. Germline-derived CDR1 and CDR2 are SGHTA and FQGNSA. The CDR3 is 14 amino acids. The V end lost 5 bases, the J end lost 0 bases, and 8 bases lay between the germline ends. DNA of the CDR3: TGTGCCAGCAGCCCCCCAAGCTCTGGAAACACCATATATTTT. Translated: CASSPPSSGNTIYF.

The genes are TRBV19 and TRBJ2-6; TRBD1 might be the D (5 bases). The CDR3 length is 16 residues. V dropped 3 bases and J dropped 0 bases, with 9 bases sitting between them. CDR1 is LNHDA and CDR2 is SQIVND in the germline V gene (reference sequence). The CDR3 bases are TGTGCCAGTAGTATTGACAGTAGCTCTGGGGCCAACGTCCTGACTTTC. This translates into CASSIDSSSGANVLTF.

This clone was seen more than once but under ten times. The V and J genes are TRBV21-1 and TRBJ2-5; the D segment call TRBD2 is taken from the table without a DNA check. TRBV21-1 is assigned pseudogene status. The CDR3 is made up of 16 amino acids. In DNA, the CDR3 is TGTGCCAGCAGCACCAGGTGGACGGGGGGGGCAGAGACCCAGTACTTC. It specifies CASSTRWTGGAETQYF.

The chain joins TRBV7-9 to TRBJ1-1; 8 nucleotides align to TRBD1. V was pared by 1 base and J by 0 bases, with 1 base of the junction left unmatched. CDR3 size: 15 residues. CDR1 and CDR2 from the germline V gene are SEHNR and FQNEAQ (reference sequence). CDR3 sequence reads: CASSLETGVNTEAFF. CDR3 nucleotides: TGTGCCAGCAGCTTAGAGACAGGGGTGAACACTGAAGCTTTCTTT. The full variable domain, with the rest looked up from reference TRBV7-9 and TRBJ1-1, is DTGVSQNPRHKITKRGQNVTFRCDPISEHNRLYWYRQTLGQGPEFLTYFQNEAQLEKSRLLSDRFSAERPKGSFSTLEIQRTEQGDSAMYLCASSLETGVNTEAFFGQGTRLTVV.

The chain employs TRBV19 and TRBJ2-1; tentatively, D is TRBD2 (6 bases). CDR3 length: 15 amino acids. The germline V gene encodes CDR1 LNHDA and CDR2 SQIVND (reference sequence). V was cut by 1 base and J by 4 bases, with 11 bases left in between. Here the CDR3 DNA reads TGTGCCAGTAGTATAGTTGCGGGGCGTTACAATGAGCAGTTCTTC. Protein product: CASSIVAGRYNEQFF.

The chain's CDR3 is CASSSTGNGYTF. CDR3 sequence (DNA): TGTGCCAGCAGTTCGACCGGGAATGGCTACACCTTC. This chain joins TRBV28 and TRBJ1-2; no clear D. Germline V gives CDR1 MDHEN, CDR2 SYDVKM. The CDR3 sequence is 12 residues long. V was clipped by 4 bases and J by 6 bases, with 9 bases between them.

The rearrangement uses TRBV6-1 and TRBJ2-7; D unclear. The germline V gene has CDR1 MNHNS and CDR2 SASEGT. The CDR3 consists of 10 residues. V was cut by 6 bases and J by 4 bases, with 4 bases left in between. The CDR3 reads CASRAYEQYF. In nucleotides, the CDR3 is TGTGCCAGCAGAGCTTACGAGCAGTACTTC.

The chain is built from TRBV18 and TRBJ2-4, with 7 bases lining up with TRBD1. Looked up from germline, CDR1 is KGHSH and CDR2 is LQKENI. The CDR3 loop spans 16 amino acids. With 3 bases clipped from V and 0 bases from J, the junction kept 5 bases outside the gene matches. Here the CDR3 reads CASSPKGALAKNIQYF. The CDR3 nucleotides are TGTGCCAGCTCACCTAAGGGGGCTTTAGCCAAAAACATTCAGTACTTC.